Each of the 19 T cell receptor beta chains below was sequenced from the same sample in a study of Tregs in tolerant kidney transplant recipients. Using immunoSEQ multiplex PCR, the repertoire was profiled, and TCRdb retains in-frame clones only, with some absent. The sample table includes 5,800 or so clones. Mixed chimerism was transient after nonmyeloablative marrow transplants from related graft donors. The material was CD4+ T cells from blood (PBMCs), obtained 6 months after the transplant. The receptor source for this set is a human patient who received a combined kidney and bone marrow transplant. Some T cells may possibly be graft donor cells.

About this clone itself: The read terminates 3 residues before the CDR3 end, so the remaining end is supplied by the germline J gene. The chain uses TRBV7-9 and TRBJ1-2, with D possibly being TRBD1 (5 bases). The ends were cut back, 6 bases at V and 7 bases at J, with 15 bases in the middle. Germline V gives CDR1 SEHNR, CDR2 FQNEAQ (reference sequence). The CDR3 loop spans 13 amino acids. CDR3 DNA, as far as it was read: TGTGCCAGCAGTCACTCAGGGAAGGGTGGC. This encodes CASSHSGKGG. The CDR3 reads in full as CASSHSGKGGYTF.

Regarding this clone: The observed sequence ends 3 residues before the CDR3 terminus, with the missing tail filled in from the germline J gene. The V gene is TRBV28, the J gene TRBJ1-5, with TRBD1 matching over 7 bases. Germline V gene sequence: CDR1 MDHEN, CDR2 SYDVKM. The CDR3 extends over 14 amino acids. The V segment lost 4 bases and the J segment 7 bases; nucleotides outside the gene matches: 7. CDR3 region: CASSWRTGRQPQHF. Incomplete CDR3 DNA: TGTGCCAGCAGTTGGCGGACAGGCAGACAGCCC.

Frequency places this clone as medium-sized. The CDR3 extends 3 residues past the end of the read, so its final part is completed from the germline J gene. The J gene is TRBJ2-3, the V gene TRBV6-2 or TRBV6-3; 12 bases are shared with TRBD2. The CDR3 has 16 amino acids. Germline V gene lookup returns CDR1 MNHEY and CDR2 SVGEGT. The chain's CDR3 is CASSFPSGRASLAQYF. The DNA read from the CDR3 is TGTGCCAGCAGTTTCCCTAGCGGGAGGGCCAGCTTGGCG.

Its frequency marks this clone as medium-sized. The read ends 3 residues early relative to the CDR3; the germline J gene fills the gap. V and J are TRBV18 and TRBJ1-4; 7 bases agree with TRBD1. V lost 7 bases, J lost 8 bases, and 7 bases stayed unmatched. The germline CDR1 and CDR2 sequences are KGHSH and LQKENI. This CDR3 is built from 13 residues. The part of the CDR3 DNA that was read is TGTGCCAGCTTTGCCGGGACAGAAGAAAAA. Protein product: CASFAGTEEK. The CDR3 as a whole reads CASFAGTEEKLFF.

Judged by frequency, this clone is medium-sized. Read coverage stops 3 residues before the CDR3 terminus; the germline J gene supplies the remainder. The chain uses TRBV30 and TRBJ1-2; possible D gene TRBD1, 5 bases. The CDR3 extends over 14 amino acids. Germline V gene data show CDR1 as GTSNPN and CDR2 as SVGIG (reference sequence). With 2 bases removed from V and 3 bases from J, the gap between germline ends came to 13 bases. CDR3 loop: CAWSSRANHYGYTF. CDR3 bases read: TGTGCCTGGAGTAGCAGGGCTAATCACTATGGC.

Incomplete CDR3 DNA: TGCGCCAGCAGCTTGGCGCCGGGGGGCCGGGGTGGGAATACG. The encoded protein is CASSLAPGGRGGNT. In full, the CDR3 reads CASSLAPGGRGGNTQYF. J is TRBJ2-3 and V is TRBV5-1, with D perhaps TRBD2 (7 bases). Sequencing ends 3 residues short of the CDR3 end; the germline J gene provides the rest. The V gene's germline CDR1 is SGHRS and CDR2 YFSETQ. The CDR3 sequence is 17 residues long. Trimming took off 0 bases at V and 7 bases at J, with 21 bases between the two ends. The variable domain in full, completed from reference TRBV5-1 and TRBJ2-3, reads KAGVTQTPRYLIKTRGQQVTLSCSPISGHRSVSWYQQTPGQGLQFLFEYFSETQRNKGNFPGRFSGRQFSNSRSEMNVSTLELGDSALYLCASSLAPGGRGGNTQYFGPGTRLTVL.

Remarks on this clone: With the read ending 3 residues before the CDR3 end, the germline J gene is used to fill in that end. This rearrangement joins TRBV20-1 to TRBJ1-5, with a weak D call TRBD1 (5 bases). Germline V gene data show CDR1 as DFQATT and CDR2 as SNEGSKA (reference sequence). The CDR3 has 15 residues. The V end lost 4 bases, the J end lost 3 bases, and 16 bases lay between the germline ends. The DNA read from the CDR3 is TGCAGTGCTAAGTACCCTGGGGGGTCCAATCAGCCC. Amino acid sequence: CSAKYPGGSNQP. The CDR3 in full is CSAKYPGGSNQPQHF.

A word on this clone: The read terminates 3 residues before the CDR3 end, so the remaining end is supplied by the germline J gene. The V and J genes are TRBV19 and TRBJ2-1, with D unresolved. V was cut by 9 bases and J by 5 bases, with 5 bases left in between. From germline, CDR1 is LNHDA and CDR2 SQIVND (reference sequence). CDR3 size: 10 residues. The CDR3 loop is CASKNNEQFF. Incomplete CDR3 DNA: TGTGCCAGCAAAAACAATGAG.

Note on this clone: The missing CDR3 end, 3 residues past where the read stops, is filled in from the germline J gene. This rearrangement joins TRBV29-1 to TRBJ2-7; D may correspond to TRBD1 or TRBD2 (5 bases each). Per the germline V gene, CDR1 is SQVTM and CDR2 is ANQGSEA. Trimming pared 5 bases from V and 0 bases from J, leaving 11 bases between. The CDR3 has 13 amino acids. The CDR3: CSVTPGSSYEQYF. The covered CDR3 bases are TGCAGCGTTACCCCAGGGAGCTCCTACGAG.

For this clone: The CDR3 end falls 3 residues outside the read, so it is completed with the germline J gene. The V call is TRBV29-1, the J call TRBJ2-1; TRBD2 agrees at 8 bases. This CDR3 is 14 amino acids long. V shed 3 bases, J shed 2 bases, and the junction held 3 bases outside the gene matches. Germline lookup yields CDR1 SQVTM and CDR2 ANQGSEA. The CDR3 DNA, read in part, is TGCAGCGTTGACATTAGCGGGACCTACAATGAG. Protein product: CSVDISGTYNE. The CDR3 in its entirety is CSVDISGTYNEQFF.

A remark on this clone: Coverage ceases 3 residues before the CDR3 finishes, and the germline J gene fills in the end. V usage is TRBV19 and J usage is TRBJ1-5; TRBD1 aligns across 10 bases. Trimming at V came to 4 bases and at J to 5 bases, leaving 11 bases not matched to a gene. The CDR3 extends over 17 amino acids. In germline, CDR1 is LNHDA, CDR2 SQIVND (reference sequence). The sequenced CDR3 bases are TGTGCCAGTAGTACCAGGGACAGGGGCCGTCCAGATCAGCCC. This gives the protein CASSTRDRGRPDQP. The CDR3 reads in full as CASSTRDRGRPDQPQHF. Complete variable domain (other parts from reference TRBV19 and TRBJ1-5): DGGITQSPKYLFRKEGQNVTLSCEQNLNHDAMYWYRQDPGQGLRLIYYSQIVNDFQKGDIAEGYSVSREKKESFPLTVTSAQKNPTAFYLCASSTRDRGRPDQPQHFGDGTRLSIL.

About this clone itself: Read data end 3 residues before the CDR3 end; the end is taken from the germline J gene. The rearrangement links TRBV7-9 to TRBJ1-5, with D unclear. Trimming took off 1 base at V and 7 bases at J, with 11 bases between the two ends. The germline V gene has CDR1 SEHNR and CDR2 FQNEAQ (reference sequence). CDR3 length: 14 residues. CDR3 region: CASSLDTGGQPQHF. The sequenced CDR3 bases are TGTGCCAGCAGCTTAGACACGGGTGGCCAGCCC.

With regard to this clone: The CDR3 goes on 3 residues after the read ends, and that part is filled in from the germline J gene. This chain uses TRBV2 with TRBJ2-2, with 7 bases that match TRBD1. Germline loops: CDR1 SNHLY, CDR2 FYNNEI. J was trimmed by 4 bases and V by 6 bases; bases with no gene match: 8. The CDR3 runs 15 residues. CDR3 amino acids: CASSDDRVRTGELFF. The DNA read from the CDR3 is TGTGCCAGCAGCGACGACAGGGTTCGCACCGGGGAG.

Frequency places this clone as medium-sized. CDR3: CSCRDRVTDTQYF. Incomplete CDR3 DNA: TGCAGTTGCCGGGACAGGGTAACAGATACG. V and J are TRBV20-1 and TRBJ2-3, with TRBD1 identical over 9 bases. With the read ending 3 residues before the CDR3 end, the germline J gene is used to fill in that end. This CDR3 has 13 amino acids. In germline, CDR1 is DFQATT, CDR2 SNEGSKA (reference sequence). The ends lost 8 bases at V and 3 bases at J; junction bases unmatched: 6.

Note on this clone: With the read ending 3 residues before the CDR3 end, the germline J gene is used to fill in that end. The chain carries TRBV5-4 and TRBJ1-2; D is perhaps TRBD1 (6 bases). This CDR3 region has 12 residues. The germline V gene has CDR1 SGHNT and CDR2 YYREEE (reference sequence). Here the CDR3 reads CASSYRAGGYTF. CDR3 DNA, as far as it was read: TGTGCCAGCAGCTACAGGGCGGGAGGC. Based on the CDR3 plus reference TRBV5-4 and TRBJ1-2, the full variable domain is ETGVTQSPTHLIKTRGQQVTLRCSSQSGHNTVSWYQQALGQGPQFIFQYYREEENGRGNFPPRFSGLQFPNYSSELNVNALELDDSALYLCASSYRAGGYTFGSGTRLTVV.

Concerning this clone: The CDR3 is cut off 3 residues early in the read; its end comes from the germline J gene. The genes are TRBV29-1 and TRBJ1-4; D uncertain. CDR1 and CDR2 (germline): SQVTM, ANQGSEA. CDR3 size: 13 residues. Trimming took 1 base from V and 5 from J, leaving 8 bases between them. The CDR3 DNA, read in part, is TGCAGCGTTGAAGTGCAGGAAAATGAAAAA. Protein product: CSVEVQENEK. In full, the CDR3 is CSVEVQENEKLFF.

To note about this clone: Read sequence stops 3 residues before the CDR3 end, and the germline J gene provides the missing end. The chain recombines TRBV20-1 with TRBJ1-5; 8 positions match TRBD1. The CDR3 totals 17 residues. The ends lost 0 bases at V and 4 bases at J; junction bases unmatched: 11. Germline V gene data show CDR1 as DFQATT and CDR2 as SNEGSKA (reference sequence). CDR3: CSARDFRKTGENQPQHF. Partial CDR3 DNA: TGCAGTGCTAGAGATTTTAGAAAGACAGGGGAGAATCAGCCC.

The sequenced part of the CDR3 DNA is TGCGCCAGCAGCCAAGATCTTCCCGGGAGCACAGATACG. It encodes CASSQDLPGSTDT. The CDR3, in full, reads CASSQDLPGSTDTQYF. The V and J genes are TRBV4-1 and TRBJ2-3; D unresolved. The CDR3 extends 3 residues past the end of the read, so its final part is completed from the germline J gene. The CDR3 is 16 amino acids. V lost 0 bases and J lost 0, with 10 bases in between. Germline loops: CDR1 MGHRA, CDR2 YSYEKL.

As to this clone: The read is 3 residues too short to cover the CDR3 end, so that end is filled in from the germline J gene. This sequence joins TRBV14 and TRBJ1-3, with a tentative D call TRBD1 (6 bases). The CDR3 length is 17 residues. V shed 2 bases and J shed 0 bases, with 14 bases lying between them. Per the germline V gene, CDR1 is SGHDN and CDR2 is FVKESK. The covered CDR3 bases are TGTGCCAGCAGCCAACTACGGGGACATGGCTCTGGAAACACC. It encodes CASSQLRGHGSGNT. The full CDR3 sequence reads CASSQLRGHGSGNTIYF.